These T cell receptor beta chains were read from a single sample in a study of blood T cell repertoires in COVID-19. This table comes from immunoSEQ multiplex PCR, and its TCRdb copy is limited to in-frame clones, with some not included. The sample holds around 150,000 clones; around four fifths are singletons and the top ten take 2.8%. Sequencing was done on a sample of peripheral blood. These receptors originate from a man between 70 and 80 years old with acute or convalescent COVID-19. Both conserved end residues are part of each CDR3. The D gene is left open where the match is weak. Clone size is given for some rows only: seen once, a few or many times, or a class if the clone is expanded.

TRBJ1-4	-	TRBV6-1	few	CASSDRAGKEKLFF	TGTGCCAGCAGTGATCGGGCGGGAAAAGAAAAACTGTTTTTT
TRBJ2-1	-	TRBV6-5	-	CASRLADSEQFF	TGTGCCAGCCGTCTAGCTGATTCCGAGCAGTTCTTC
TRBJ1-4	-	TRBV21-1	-	CASSKATWAGRNEKLFF	TGTGCCAGCAGCAAAGCTACCTGGGCAGGGAGGAATGAAAAACTGTTTTTT
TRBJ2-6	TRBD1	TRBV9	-	CASSVGGQGVLSGANVLTF	TGTGCCAGCAGCGTAGGTGGTCAGGGGGTACTCTCTGGGGCCAACGTCCTGACTTTC
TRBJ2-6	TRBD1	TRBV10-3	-	CAINHLGQDSGANVLTF	TGTGCCATCAATCACCTTGGACAGGACTCTGGGGCCAACGTCCTGACTTTC
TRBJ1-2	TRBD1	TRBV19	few	CASRGTENYGYTF	TGTGCCAGTAGGGGGACAGAGAACTATGGCTACACCTTC
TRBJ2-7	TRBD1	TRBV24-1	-	CATTGTGGPTNTSPYEQYF	TGTGCCACCACTGGCACAGGGGGCCCAACTAATACCTCCCCCTACGAGCAGTACTTC
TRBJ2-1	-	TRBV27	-	CASSKGYNEQFF	TGTGCCAGCAGTAAGGGGTACAATGAGCAGTTCTTC
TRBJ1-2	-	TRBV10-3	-	CAISSGGDGYTF	TGTGCCATCAGCAGCGGGGGCGATGGCTACACCTTC
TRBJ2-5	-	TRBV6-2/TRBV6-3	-	CASSRLVQETQYF	TGTGCCAGCAGTCGGCTAGTCCAAGAGACCCAGTACTTC
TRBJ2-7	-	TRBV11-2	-	CASSLAQLPYEQYF	TGTGCCAGCAGCTTAGCACAGCTACCCTACGAGCAGTACTTC
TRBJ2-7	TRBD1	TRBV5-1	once	CASSGVGTGGYEQYF	TGCGCCAGCAGCGGTGTTGGGACAGGGGGCTACGAGCAGTACTTC
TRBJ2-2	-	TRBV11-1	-	CASSLRGTGELFF	TGTGCCAGCAGCTTACGGGGGACCGGGGAGCTGTTTTTT
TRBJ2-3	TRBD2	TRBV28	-	CASTHPGGATDTQYF	TGTGCCAGCACTCACCCGGGAGGGGCCACAGATACGCAGTATTTT
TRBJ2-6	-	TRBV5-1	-	CASSLGESSGANVLTF	TGCGCCAGCAGCTTGGGGGAGAGCTCTGGGGCCAACGTCCTGACTTTC
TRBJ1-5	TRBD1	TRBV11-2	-	CASSSDRGNQPQHF	TGTGCCAGCAGCTCCGACAGGGGAAATCAGCCCCAGCATTTT
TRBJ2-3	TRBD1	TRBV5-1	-	CASSLGLIGQDGTDTQYF	TGCGCCAGCAGCTTGGGCCTAATAGGACAGGATGGCACAGATACGCAGTATTTT
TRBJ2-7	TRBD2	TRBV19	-	CASSISWTSGHYEQYF	TGTGCCAGTAGTATTTCCTGGACTAGCGGACACTACGAGCAGTACTTC
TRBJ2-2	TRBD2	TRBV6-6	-	CASSPGLRQPGELFF	TGTGCCAGCAGTCCGGGACTACGGCAACCCGGGGAGCTGTTTTTT
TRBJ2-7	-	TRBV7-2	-	CASSKSGPRYEQYF	TGTGCCAGCAGCAAATCGGGTCCGAGGTACGAGCAGTACTTC
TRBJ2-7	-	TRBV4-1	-	CASSQEQGSSYEQYF	TGCGCCAGCAGCCAAGAGCAGGGTAGCTCCTACGAGCAGTACTTC
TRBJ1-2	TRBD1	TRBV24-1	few	CATSDTTGVYGYTF	TGTGCCACCAGTGACACGACAGGGGTGTATGGCTACACCTTC
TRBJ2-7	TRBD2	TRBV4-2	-	CASSQDQYQRERSYEQYF	TGTGCCAGCAGCCAAGATCAGTACCAGCGGGAGCGCTCCTACGAGCAGTACTTC
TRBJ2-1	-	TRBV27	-	CASHGGFSSYNEQFF	TGTGCCAGCCACGGAGGGTTTAGCTCCTACAATGAGCAGTTCTTC
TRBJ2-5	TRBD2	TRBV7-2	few	CASGLAGETQYF	TGTGCCAGCGGTCTAGCGGGAGAGACCCAGTACTTC
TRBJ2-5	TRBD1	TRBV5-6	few	CASSQTGIEETQYF	TGTGCCAGCAGCCAGACAGGGATCGAGGAGACCCAGTACTTC
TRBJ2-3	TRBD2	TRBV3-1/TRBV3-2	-	CASSQDMGGGTDTQYF	TGTGCCAGCAGCCAAGATATGGGCGGGGGTACAGATACGCAGTATTTT
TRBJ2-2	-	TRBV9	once	CASSPNPGNTGELFF	TGTGCCAGCAGCCCCAACCCAGGGAACACCGGGGAGCTGTTTTTT
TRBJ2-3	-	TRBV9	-	CASSEGGWTDTQYF	TGTGCCAGCAGCGAGGGAGGTTGGACAGATACGCAGTATTTT
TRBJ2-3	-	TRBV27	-	CASSSRAIRTDTQYF	TGTGCCAGCAGTTCCCGCGCGATACGCACAGATACGCAGTATTTT
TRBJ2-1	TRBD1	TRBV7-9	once	CASSLTGTEQFF	TGTGCCAGCAGCCTGACAGGGACAGAGCAGTTCTTC
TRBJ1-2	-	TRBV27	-	CASSLSYRYGYTF	TGTGCCAGCAGTTTATCCTACCGATATGGCTACACCTTC
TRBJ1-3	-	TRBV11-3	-	CASSSLESRWALYGNTIYF	TGTGCCAGCAGCTCACTCGAAAGTAGGTGGGCTCTATACGGAAACACCATATATTTT
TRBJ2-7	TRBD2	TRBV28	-	CASSLRTSGTYYEQYF	TGTGCCAGCAGCCTCCGGACTAGCGGGACATATTACGAGCAGTACTTC
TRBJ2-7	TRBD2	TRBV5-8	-	CASSFTSGASYEQYF	TGTGCCAGCAGCTTCACTAGCGGGGCGTCCTACGAGCAGTACTTC
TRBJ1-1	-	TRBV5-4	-	CASSQQGRVDTEAFF	TGTGCCAGCAGCCAACAGGGACGTGTAGACACTGAAGCTTTCTTT
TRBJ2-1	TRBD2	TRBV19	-	CASSSPVGLAGVEQFF	TGTGCCAGTAGTTCCCCGGTGGGGCTAGCGGGAGTGGAACAGTTCTTC
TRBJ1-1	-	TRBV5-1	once	CASSLDTNTEAFF	TGCGCCAGCAGCTTGGACACGAACACTGAAGCTTTCTTT
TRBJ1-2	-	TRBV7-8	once	CASGTGGGYGYTF	TGTGCCAGCGGAACGGGGGGCGGCTATGGCTACACCTTC
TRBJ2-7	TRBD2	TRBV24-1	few	CATSAPGGLAGVYEQYF	TGTGCCACCAGTGCTCCTGGGGGACTAGCGGGAGTCTACGAGCAGTACTTC
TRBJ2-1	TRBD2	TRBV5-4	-	CASSGLENSSGRLGNEQFF	TGTGCCAGCAGCGGATTGGAAAATTCTAGCGGGAGACTGGGGAATGAGCAGTTCTTC
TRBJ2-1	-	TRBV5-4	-	CASSLPTSYNEQFF	TGTGCCAGCAGCTTACCCACTAGTTACAATGAGCAGTTCTTC
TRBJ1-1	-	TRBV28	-	CASSFDSAYEAFF	TGTGCCAGCAGTTTCGACAGTGCCTATGAAGCTTTCTTT
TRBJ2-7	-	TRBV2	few	CASSAELSAYEQYF	TGTGCCAGCAGTGCTGAGCTCTCCGCCTACGAGCAGTACTTC
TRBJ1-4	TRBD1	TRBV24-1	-	CATSEIDRGVDEKLFF	TGTGCCACCAGTGAAATTGACAGGGGAGTGGACGAAAAACTGTTTTTT
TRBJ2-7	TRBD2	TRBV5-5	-	CASSFSGGSSYEQYF	TGTGCCAGCAGCTTTAGCGGGGGGAGCTCCTACGAGCAGTACTTC
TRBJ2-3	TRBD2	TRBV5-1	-	CASSSREAGGWFADTQYF	TGCGCCAGCAGCTCCCGAGAAGCGGGGGGGTGGTTCGCAGATACGCAGTATTTT
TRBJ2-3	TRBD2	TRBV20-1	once	CSASGRTSGGNTQYF	TGCAGTGCTAGTGGCCGGACTAGCGGGGGGAATACGCAGTATTTT
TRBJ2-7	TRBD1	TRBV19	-	CASGQARSYEQYF	TGTGCCAGTGGACAGGCACGCTCCTACGAGCAGTACTTC
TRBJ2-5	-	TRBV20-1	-	CSATGETQYF	TGCAGTGCTACAGGCGAGACCCAGTACTTC
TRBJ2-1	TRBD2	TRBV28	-	CASSLFSGSSYNEQFF	TGTGCCAGCAGCCTATTCAGCGGGAGCTCCTACAATGAGCAGTTCTTC